This T cell receptor (beta chain) was captured by sequencing in a study of CD8 T cells in Susac syndrome (dated by TCRdb to the late 2010s). For the wider study: Of the Susac syndrome patients who were sequenced, under 10 were in clinical remission while roughly 6 had clinically active disease. At blood withdrawal, Susac syndrome patients were either therapy-naive, taking corticosteroids (in some cases with IVIg as well), or taking IVIg alone. CD8+ T cell repertoire clonality was compared between about a dozen healthy donors, some 14 Susac syndrome patients and around 15 multiple sclerosis patients. Whether CD8+ T cell activation and differentiation in Susac syndrome was antigen driven was tested using repertoire sequencing. The full study reports these points: Looking at Susac-specific public clones, the researchers identified some 15 in the total CD8+ repertoire and five in the CD8+ TEMRA repertoire. The number of individuals in the TCR sequencing and HLA analysis was recognized as being relatively small. Clonal expansion was observed in Susac syndrome CD8+ repertoires, with the highest expansion in CD8+ TEMRA cells and greater expansion in clinically active than in remitting patients.

Of note for this clonotype: Its specific antigen is unknown. Per-base qualities were not stored, and no clone one base away is much larger.

V is shortened by 1 base, J by 2 bases, and the region joining them spans 9 bases. CDR3 length: 16 amino acids, cysteine to phenylalanine. Only the CDR3 DNA is retained, 48 bases long and in frame from the first base. CDR1 and CDR2 are read off the germline V gene as KGHSH and LQKENI. RNA was extracted using the RNeasy kit, and about 0.5 to 1 ug of the RNA was reverse transcribed with random hexamers. The immunoSEQ multiplex PCR assay, covering 54 Vbeta and 13 Jbeta segments, was used to amplify TCR beta CDR3 regions. Bias from PCR amplification was corrected by using a synthetic template baseline for primer optimization and for computational correction. Regarding the original processing steps: Reads were annotated to V, D and J genes per IMGT and analyzed with immunoSEQ Analyzer, keeping only productive sequences. Clonality was computed as one minus Shannon entropy normalized by log2 of the number of productive unique sequences. For each patient and control, public and private clones were evaluated among the 100 most prevalent clones. Clones were defined as Susac-specific when absent from the healthy and MS cohorts, from approximately 970 published viral clones and from other ImmuneACCESS disease sequences. The raw public data were reprocessed by TCRdb itself: fastp quality trimming at Q25, MiXCR clonotype calling, in-frame beta chains only. Entries that share a CDR3 protein sequence are merged under the most common genes and DNA. The V and J calls come from TCRdb's annotation, not from the publication. Present in this sample are under 200,000 distinct CDR3 sequences, 85% to 95% of which were seen just once. Together, the top ten hold around 0.15% of the sample.

Peripheral blood CD8+ and CD4+ T cells from healthy donors, Susac syndrome patients and multiple sclerosis patients were profiled by high-throughput TCR beta sequencing. Recently defined diagnostic criteria for definite or probable disease were met by the Susac syndrome patients. Bulk CD8+ and CD4+ T cells were purified by magnetic negative isolation, while CD8+ TEMRA cells were enriched using FACS. Blood was drawn into EDTA tubes, processed within 24 hours, and PBMCs were isolated by density gradient centrifugation. PBMCs intended for TCR sequencing were frozen in liquid nitrogen and were later thawed in a 37 degrees C water bath. The sorted or isolated CD4+, CD8+ and CD8+ TEMRA cells reached a purity of at least 90%.

The sequence joins TRBV18 to TRBJ2-6; the D gene remains uncertain. Sequencing was carried out using CD8+ T cells from PBMCs. This TCR came from a human donor with Susac syndrome. The CDR3 protein: CASSPLSQAGANVLTF. The DNA is TGTGCCAGCTCACCACTCAGCCAAGCTGGGGCCAACGTCCTGACTTTC.